This TCR beta chain comes out of a study of beta chain features in type 1 diabetes. Study overall: Age, gender and cell yields were alike across patients and healthy donors. Researchers looked at 107,917,701 sorted cells across all samples. General study results and limits: More deletions and fewer insertions at VDJ junctions were found in patients with type 1 diabetes. TCRB CDR3 length was moderately but significantly reduced in all four CD4+ subsets of Type 1 diabetes patients. The cDNA sequencing approach could over-represent high-TCR-expressing cells.

Since all of the isolated RNA was reverse transcribed, expressed TCRB transcripts were what got sequenced. Here immunoSEQ multiplex PCR was the method, and the copy in TCRdb shows in-frame clones only, minus some. The repertoire consists of a few hundred thousand clones, with 10% to 15% occurring once and the leading ten covering approximately 0.011%. The table lists this clone with a few counts. Its antigen is undetermined. Germline V gene data show CDR1 as SEHNR and CDR2 as FQNEAQ (reference sequence). Trimming cost V 4 bases and J 3 bases; bases outside gene matches: 5. The CDR3 spans 15 residues. Sequenced material: naive CD4+ T cells from blood. The chain carries TRBV7-9 and TRBJ2-7, with 11 nucleotides matching TRBD1. The sequence was obtained from a woman under 30 with type 1 diabetes. The CDR3 region has the DNA TGTGCCAGCAGCTACCTGGACAGGGGGCACTACGAGCAGTACTTC. Protein: CASSYLDRGHYEQYF. Based on the CDR3 plus reference TRBV7-9 and TRBJ2-7, the full variable domain is DTGVSQNPRHKITKRGQNVTFRCDPISEHNRLYWYRQTLGQGPEFLTYFQNEAQLEKSRLLSDRFSAERPKGSFSTLEIQRTEQGDSAMYLCASSYLDRGHYEQYFGPGTRLTVT.